Below are 26 T cell receptor beta chains sequenced from a single sample in a study of blood T cell repertoires in COVID-19. Assay used: immunoSEQ multiplex PCR; TCRdb lists only in-frame clones, some missing. Among around 250,000 clones listed, almost 85% were seen once. The sequencing sample was made of PBMCs or T cells enriched from blood (not recorded which). The receptor source for this set is a woman between 45 and 65 years old with acute COVID-19.

The rearrangement uses TRBV27 and TRBJ2-7; D is perhaps TRBD1 (5 bases). This CDR3 has 14 residues. Germline CDR1 is MNHEY and CDR2 is SMNVEV (reference sequence). V shed 1 base and J shed 0 bases, with 7 bases lying between them. The CDR3 bases are TGTGCCAGCAGTTTATTTCAGGGCTCCTACGAGCAGTACTTC. It specifies CASSLFQGSYEQYF.

V is TRBV12-5 and J is TRBJ2-2, with D perhaps TRBD1 (5 bases). The CDR3 consists of 19 residues. Trimming cost V 0 bases and J 0 bases, with 17 bases left between them. Germline V gene data show CDR1 as LGHNT and CDR2 as FRNRAP. The CDR3 region has the DNA TGTGCTAGTGGTTTGGTAAGAGGAAGGGCAGGGTCGAACACCGGGGAGCTGTTTTTT. Translated: CASGLVRGRAGSNTGELFF.

The J gene is TRBJ2-3, the V gene TRBV9, with unresolved D. Germline values: CDR1 SGDLS, CDR2 YYNGEE. The CDR3 consists of 16 residues. The germline V and J ends were trimmed by 4 bases and 7 bases, with 22 bases remaining between them. The CDR3 bases are TGTGCCAGCAGCCGTAGCCGGTCCCAATTGCTAAATACGCAGTATTTT. This sequence encodes CASSRSRSQLLNTQYF.

The V gene is TRBV27, the J gene TRBJ2-3; possibly TRBD1 for D (6 bases). V shed 3 bases and J shed 5 bases, with 12 bases lying between them. From germline, CDR1 is MNHEY and CDR2 SMNVEV (reference sequence). The CDR3 runs 14 residues. CDR3 nucleotide sequence: TGTGCCAGCAGTTTTTACAGGGTCAGAGATACGCAGTATTTT. This gives the protein CASSFYRVRDTQYF.

The J gene is TRBJ1-2, the V gene TRBV7-2; possible D gene TRBD1, 6 bases. The CDR3 has 13 residues. Trimming pared 5 bases from V and 5 bases from J, leaving 12 bases between. Germline-derived CDR1 and CDR2 are SGHTA and FQGNSA. The CDR3 DNA is TGTGCCAGCAGCGAGGACAGAACATATGGCTACACCTTC. This codes for CASSEDRTYGYTF.

J is TRBJ1-2 and V is TRBV18; D may be TRBD1 (6 bases). The germline V gene encodes CDR1 KGHSH and CDR2 LQKENI. Trimming took off 2 bases at V and 6 bases at J, with 10 bases between the two ends. The CDR3 is made up of 13 amino acids. Here the CDR3 DNA reads TGTGCCAGCTCACCAAGGACAGATGATGGCTACACCTTC. It codes for CASSPRTDDGYTF. The full variable domain, rest sourced from reference TRBV18 and TRBJ1-2, is NAGVMQNPRHLVRRRGQEARLRCSPMKGHSHVYWYRQLPEEGLKFMVYLQKENIIDESGMPKERFSAEFPKEGPSILRIQQVVRGDSAAYFCASSPRTDDGYTFGSGTRLTVV.

The chain links TRBV19 to TRBJ1-2; D perhaps matches TRBD1 (5 bases). The CDR3 length is 15 residues. Germline V gene data show CDR1 as LNHDA and CDR2 as SQIVND (reference sequence). Between the trimmed V and J ends, which lost 3 bases and 8 bases, there was a span of 19 bases. CDR3 sequence (DNA): TGTGCCAGTAGTATGCAACAGACCAGGGATCTAGGCTACACCTTC. This sequence encodes CASSMQQTRDLGYTF.

The chain has TRBV28 and TRBJ1-5, with D perhaps TRBD1 (6 bases). CDR3 length: 14 residues. CDR1 is MDHEN, CDR2 SYDVKM, per germline. Trimming stripped 6 bases from V and 7 bases from J, with 16 bases between. The CDR3 loop reads CASSRTGPDQPQHF. CDR3 DNA: TGTGCCAGCAGCCGAACAGGGCCCGACCAGCCCCAGCATTTT.

The chain recombines TRBV6-5 with TRBJ1-1; D perhaps matches TRBD1 (5 bases). The V and J ends lost 5 bases and 1 base respectively, with 14 bases between them. Looked up from germline, CDR1 is MNHEY and CDR2 is SVGAGI. CDR3 size: 15 residues. In DNA, the CDR3 is TGTGCCAGCAGTCTCCGCAGGGCTCAGAACACTGAAGCTTTCTTT. It translates to CASSLRRAQNTEAFF.

The V gene is TRBV7-9, the J gene TRBJ1-3; D uncertain. Per the germline V gene, CDR1 is SEHNR and CDR2 is FQNEAQ (reference sequence). The CDR3 has 13 amino acids. The germline V and J ends were trimmed by 1 base and 3 bases, with 4 bases remaining between them. The CDR3 is CASSLESGNTIYF. CDR3 bases: TGTGCCAGCAGCTTAGAGAGTGGAAACACCATATATTTT.

This chain links TRBV30 with TRBJ1-2; unclear D gene. Germline values: CDR1 GTSNPN, CDR2 SVGIG (reference sequence). V lost 4 bases and J lost 3, with 6 bases in between. CDR3 length: 11 amino acids. The CDR3 DNA reads TGTGCCTGGACCGACTACTATGGCTACACCTTC. Translated: CAWTDYYGYTF.

This rearrangement joins TRBV6-2 or TRBV6-3 to TRBJ1-2, with 8 bases aligning to TRBD1. This CDR3 has 16 amino acids. The trim removed 0 bases at V and 8 bases at J, leaving 11 bases unmatched. Germline values: CDR1 MNHEY, CDR2 SVGEGT. The CDR3 region has the DNA TGTGCCAGCAGTTACTCGACCGGGACAGGAGGCGGCGGCTACACCTTC. It yields the protein CASSYSTGTGGGGYTF.

This clone showed up just once. This chain links TRBV7-2 with TRBJ1-2; 7 bases align to TRBD1. The germline V gene has CDR1 SGHTA and CDR2 FQGNSA. The CDR3 consists of 14 residues. J gave up 4 bases and V 5 bases, and 7 bases lay outside the gene matches. CDR3 nucleotide sequence: TGTGCCAGCAGCCCCGGACAGGTCGGCTATGGCTACACCTTC. Translation: CASSPGQVGYGYTF.

This chain joins TRBV30 and TRBJ1-2, with TRBD1 matching over 7 bases. CDR3 length equals 14 residues. With V trimmed by 5 bases and J by 8 bases, 14 bases remained unmatched. The germline gives CDR1 GTSNPN, CDR2 SVGIG (reference sequence). This CDR3 reads CAWSYRGPLRGYTF. DNA for the CDR3: TGTGCCTGGTCATACAGGGGCCCATTACGGGGCTACACCTTC.

The genes are TRBV12-2 and TRBJ1-2; no DNA check was done on the table's D call, TRBD1. TRBV12-2 is reported as a pseudogene. CDR3 length: 17 residues. CDR3 loop: CASRSHIPYRGLYGYTF. The CDR3 DNA sequence: TGTGCAAGTCGCTCCCATATTCCCTACAGGGGGCTCTATGGCTACACCTTC.

The V gene is TRBV29-1, the J gene TRBJ2-6, with 12 bases lining up with TRBD2. Germline lookup yields CDR1 SQVTM and CDR2 ANQGSEA. Trimming took 4 bases from V and 0 from J; bases not matched to a gene: 7. The CDR3 length is 18 residues. The CDR3 reads CSVGGTSGSFSGANVLTF. As DNA, the CDR3 is TGCAGCGTTGGCGGGACTAGCGGGTCCTTCTCTGGGGCCAACGTCCTGACTTTC.

The chain combines TRBV7-2 with TRBJ2-1; the match to TRBD1 covers 8 bases. J gave up 10 bases and V 6 bases, and 8 bases lay outside the gene matches. The V gene's germline CDR1 is SGHTA and CDR2 FQGNSA. There are 13 residues in the CDR3. The CDR3 spells CASRLTGGYEQFF. In DNA form, the CDR3 reads TGTGCCAGCAGACTTACAGGGGGATACGAGCAGTTCTTC. Using reference TRBV7-2 and TRBJ2-1 for the parts outside the CDR3, the full variable domain is GAGVSQSPSNKVTEKGKDVELRCDPISGHTALYWYRQSLGQGLEFLIYFQGNSAPDKSGLPSDRFSAERTGGSVSTLTIQRTQQEDSAVYLCASRLTGGYEQFFGPGTRLTVL.

The CDR3 protein is CASSLGVIAVTEAFF. CDR3 nucleotides: TGTGCCAGCAGCTTAGGGGTTATCGCGGTCACTGAAGCTTTCTTT. The V and J genes are TRBV7-2 and TRBJ1-1; D is unresolved. V was clipped by 1 base and J by 4 bases, with 13 bases between them. The V gene's germline CDR1 is SGHTA and CDR2 FQGNSA. CDR3 size: 15 residues.

The chain joins TRBV3-1 (or the pseudogene TRBV3-2) to TRBJ2-3; TRBD2 aligns across 12 bases. CDR1 and CDR2 from the germline V gene are LGHDT and YNNKEL (reference sequence). This CDR3 region has 15 residues. Trimming at V came to 4 bases and at J to 4 bases, leaving 3 bases not matched to a gene. The CDR3 loop is CASSLSSGGADTQYF. As DNA, the CDR3 is TGTGCCAGCAGCCTCTCTAGCGGGGGGGCAGATACGCAGTATTTT.

This sequence joins TRBV29-1 and TRBJ1-2; no reliable D call. V gave up 3 bases and J gave up 1 base, with 15 bases separating them. The germline V gene has CDR1 SQVTM and CDR2 ANQGSEA. This CDR3 region has 15 residues. CDR3 in DNA: TGCAGCGTTGAGGGCAGCCCTATAGATAACTATGGCTACACCTTC. The encoded protein is CSVEGSPIDNYGYTF.

The chain is built from TRBV7-9 and TRBJ1-2, with a tentative D call TRBD1 (6 bases). Trimming removed 1 base at V and 12 bases at J, with 21 bases between. CDR3 length equals 15 residues. Germline loops: CDR1 SEHNR, CDR2 FQNEAQ (reference sequence). The CDR3 is CASSLGTGYIFANTF. The CDR3 DNA reads as TGTGCCAGCAGCTTAGGAACAGGGTATATCTTTGCGAACACCTTC.

This clone has a single count. The chain has TRBV5-1 and TRBJ2-7; TRBD1 matches at 12 bases. Germline loops: CDR1 SGHRS, CDR2 YFSETQ. The V gene end was trimmed by 0 bases and the J gene end by 7 bases; junction bases not matched to a gene: 5. CDR3 length: 15 amino acids. DNA for the CDR3: TGCGCCAGCAGCTTGGTGGGACAGGGGGCGGTGGAGCAGTACTTC. It is translated as CASSLVGQGAVEQYF.

The CDR3 spells CASSLVRGQGDTQYF. The CDR3 DNA is TGTGCCAGCAGCTTAGTCCGAGGACAGGGAGATACGCAGTATTTT. The chain has TRBV11-2 and TRBJ2-3, with 8 bases that match TRBD1. The V gene end was trimmed by 1 base and the J gene end by 5 bases; junction bases not matched to a gene: 5. The germline gives CDR1 SGHAT, CDR2 FQNNGV. The CDR3 has 15 amino acids.

This chain links TRBV4-1 with TRBJ2-3; D possibly corresponds to TRBD1 (6 bases). Germline V gene data show CDR1 as MGHRA and CDR2 as YSYEKL. Trimming left V 4 bases short and J 0 bases short, with 11 bases between. This CDR3 has 15 residues. The CDR3 nucleotides read TGCGCCAGCAGCCTTTCGGGACAAAGCACAGATACGCAGTATTTT. The encoded protein is CASSLSGQSTDTQYF.

The V call is TRBV7-2, the J call TRBJ1-3; weak D call: TRBD1 (6 bases). The CDR3 sequence is 15 residues long. Looked up from germline, CDR1 is SGHTA and CDR2 is FQGNSA. V lost 1 base, J lost 2 bases, and 9 bases lay in between. The CDR3 region has the DNA TGTGCCAGCAGCTTAGTAGGGGGAACTGGAAACACCATATATTTT. As protein: CASSLVGGTGNTIYF.

The chain combines TRBV18 with TRBJ1-1; 8 bases align to TRBD1. Losses at the gene ends were 0 bases for V and 0 bases for J; bases not matched to a gene: 6. Germline assignment: CDR1 KGHSH and CDR2 LQKENI. CDR3 length: 17 amino acids. Here the CDR3 DNA reads TGTGCCAGCTCACCACCCAGACAGGGGACAATGAACACTGAAGCTTTCTTT. This codes for CASSPPRQGTMNTEAFF.